This TCR beta chain was found in a study of cytomegalovirus exposure and HLA in healthy donors. In germline, CDR1 is MNHEY, CDR2 SMNVEV (reference sequence). V was clipped by 5 bases and J by 8 bases; unmatched bases: 5. CDR3 size: 13 residues. Researchers ran the PCR with 60 Vbeta and 13 Jbeta primers. Repertoires were generated with immunoSEQ multiplex PCR, while TCRdb's copy carries only in-frame clones and drops some. The sample shows around 150,000 clones, 76% of them seen only once. Input material: PBMCs. This sequence originates from a male donor in good health and CMV-seronegative. The gene calls are TRBV27 and TRBJ1-2; the match to TRBD1 covers 10 bases. The CDR3 reads CASSPGQGRGYTF. The CDR3, as DNA: TGTGCCAGCAGTCCGGGACAGGGGAGGGGCTACACCTTC.